Shown below are 32 T cell receptor beta chains from a single sample sequenced in a study of T cells in Graves' hyperthyroidism and ophthalmopathy. The TCR beta CDR3 regions underwent amplification using RNA transcripts as the source. TCR CDR3 regions were first amplified by RT-PCR with HTBI primers. Each CDR3 protein gets one entry after TCRdb re-called the multiplex PCR reads with MiXCR. Of around 200,000 distinct CDR3 sequences listed, about 18% were seen once; the top ten hold 44%. The sequenced sample consisted of blood. Source of these receptors: a man aged 35 to 55 with Graves' hyperthyroidism.

This clonotype was detected many times. The V and J genes are TRBV7-9 and TRBJ1-3, with TRBD1 as a possible D gene (6 bases). CDR1 SEHNR and CDR2 FQNEAQ come from the germline V gene (reference sequence). This CDR3 is 14 amino acids long. The CDR3 reads CGGGGRFSGNTIYF. The CDR3 bases are TGTGGGGGCGGGGGCCGCTTCTCTGGAAACACCATATATTTT.

This chain joins TRBV20-1 and TRBJ2-7, with 10 nucleotides matching TRBD2. There are 15 residues in the CDR3. The J segment lost 4 bases and the V segment lost 3 bases, leaving 9 bases of the junction unmatched. The V gene's germline CDR1 is DFQATT and CDR2 SNEGSKA (reference sequence). The CDR3 sequence is CSASGSSGGIYEQYF. CDR3 bases: TGCAGTGCTAGCGGTTCTAGCGGGGGAATTTACGAGCAGTACTTC.

The rearrangement uses TRBV14 and TRBJ2-3, with 11 bases that match TRBD2. Germline assignment: CDR1 SGHDN and CDR2 FVKESK. Trimming cost V 5 bases and J 5 bases; bases outside gene matches: 12. The CDR3 covers 17 residues. CDR3 sequence reads: CASSGPSSGGPEDTQYF. The CDR3 DNA is TGTGCCAGCAGCGGCCCGTCTAGCGGGGGGCCGGAAGATACGCAGTATTTT.

This chain joins TRBV5-6 and TRBJ2-1; D may be TRBD2 (6 bases). The CDR3 runs to 14 residues. The germline gives CDR1 SGHDT, CDR2 YYEEEE. Trimming shortened V by 3 bases and J by 5 bases, and 12 bases separated the two germline ends. The CDR3 reads CASSSLAEHNEQFF. The CDR3 nucleotides read TGTGCCAGCAGCTCTTTAGCGGAGCACAATGAGCAGTTCTTC.

The V and J genes are TRBV5-8 and TRBJ1-5, with 8 bases aligning to TRBD1. CDR1 and CDR2 (germline): SGHTS, YDEGEE. The CDR3 spans 17 residues. Trimming cost V 4 bases and J 2 bases; bases outside gene matches: 11. CDR3 region: CASSQDRGGTGNQPQHF. The CDR3 DNA is TGTGCCAGCAGCCAAGACAGGGGCGGAACTGGCAATCAGCCCCAGCATTTT.

The chain joins TRBV19 to TRBJ2-7, with 10 bases that match TRBD2. V was pared by 6 bases and J by 3 bases, with 11 bases of the junction left unmatched. Germline V CDR1 and CDR2: LNHDA, SQIVND (reference sequence). The CDR3 has 16 amino acids. CDR3 in amino acids: CASSTIYGLADYEQYF. The DNA of the CDR3 is TGTGCCAGTAGCACGATCTATGGACTAGCGGACTACGAGCAGTACTTC.

The rearrangement links TRBV5-4 to TRBJ2-3; D ambiguous. Germline values: CDR1 SGHNT, CDR2 YYREEE (reference sequence). V was trimmed by 1 base and J by 4 bases, leaving 4 bases between them. The CDR3 totals 12 residues. The CDR3 protein is CASSLQPDTQYF. DNA for the CDR3: TGTGCCAGCAGCTTGCAGCCAGATACGCAGTATTTT.

Notes on this clonotype: The junction departs from the called germline gene at one end, perhaps through a read error. The chain employs TRBV5-1 and TRBJ2-3; unclear D gene. In germline, CDR1 is SGHRS, CDR2 YFSETQ. The CDR3 length is 18 residues. The CDR3 DNA is TGCGCCAGCAGCCCCAAAACGGCCCCCACCTTGCGCACAGATACGCGGTATTTT. Its protein product is CASSPKTAPTLRTDTRYF.

At least ten counts were recorded for this clonotype. The rearrangement joins TRBV20-1 to TRBJ2-1; 11 positions match TRBD2. Germline V CDR1 and CDR2: DFQATT, SNEGSKA (reference sequence). Unmatched junction bases numbered 4, after V lost 1 base and J lost 8 bases. The CDR3 is made up of 14 amino acids. DNA for the CDR3: TGCAGTGCTAGAGGACTAGCGGGGTTCGATGAGCAGTTCTTC. It specifies CSARGLAGFDEQFF.

Many counts were recorded for this clonotype. The chain links TRBV18 to TRBJ2-3; D is uncertain. CDR1 KGHSH and CDR2 LQKENI come from the germline V gene. V was trimmed by 0 bases and J by 1 base, leaving 8 bases between them. The CDR3 has 15 amino acids. CDR3 residues: CASSPPLGGTDTQYF. The CDR3 nucleotides are TGTGCCAGCTCACCACCCTTGGGTGGCACAGATACGCAGTATTTT. Looking up the rest from reference TRBV18 and TRBJ2-3 gives the full variable domain: NAGVMQNPRHLVRRRGQEARLRCSPMKGHSHVYWYRQLPEEGLKFMVYLQKENIIDESGMPKERFSAEFPKEGPSILRIQQVVRGDSAAYFCASSPPLGGTDTQYFGPGTRLTVL.

The CDR3, as DNA: TGTGCCAGCAGTTTCAGGGTGGGGGCTGAAGCTTTCTTT. Translating gives CASSFRVGAEAFF. This chain links TRBV12-3 or TRBV12-4 with TRBJ1-1, with a tentative D call TRBD1 (5 bases). V shed 3 bases and J shed 6 bases, with 11 bases lying between them. This CDR3 has 13 residues.

This clonotype was counted a few times. The chain recombines TRBV6-4 with TRBJ2-3; D not certain. Germline V lookup: CDR1 MRHNA, CDR2 SNTAGT. With 4 bases removed from V and 1 base from J, the gap between germline ends came to 15 bases. The CDR3 spans 16 residues. The CDR3 loop is CASSASLGWGTDTQYF. The CDR3 nucleotides are TGTGCCAGCAGTGCCTCATTGGGGTGGGGCACAGATACGCAGTATTTT.

In its sample, this clonotype was seen once. This chain links TRBV10-1 with TRBJ2-2, with D perhaps TRBD1 (5 bases). The CDR3 has 13 amino acids. V lost 5 bases and J lost 5, with 9 bases in between. Germline CDR1 reads WNHNN; CDR2 reads SYGVQD (reference sequence). In DNA, the CDR3 is TGCGCCAGCAGTAGACAGAGTACCGGGGAGCTGTTTTTT. Amino acids: CASSRQSTGELFF.

This clonotype was seen repeatedly, ten times or more. The V gene is TRBV5-6, the J gene TRBJ2-7; D not certain. Trimming shortened V by 4 bases and J by 3 bases, and 11 bases separated the two germline ends. This CDR3 contains 13 residues. Per the germline V gene, CDR1 is SGHDT and CDR2 is YYEEEE. CDR3 residues: CASSLDPDYEQYF. CDR3 bases: TGTGCCAGCAGCCTAGACCCAGACTACGAGCAGTACTTC.

This clonotype was seen repeatedly, ten times or more. V gene TRBV12-5 combines with J gene TRBJ2-5, with 7 positions matching TRBD2. The CDR3 covers 17 residues. Germline CDR1 reads LGHNT; CDR2 reads FRNRAP. J lost 5 bases, V lost 1 base, and 13 bases had no gene match. The CDR3 sequence is CASGLASSTLGGETQYF. The DNA for the CDR3 is TGTGCTAGTGGTTTGGCCAGCTCAACGCTCGGGGGGGAGACCCAGTACTTC.

In its sample, this clonotype was seen many times. The rearrangement joins TRBV12-3 or TRBV12-4 to TRBJ1-5; D is possibly TRBD1 (5 bases). This CDR3 spans 13 amino acids. Trimming removed 1 base at V and 7 bases at J, with 8 bases between. CDR3 loop: CASSLDRGQPQHF. Here the CDR3 DNA reads TGTGCCAGCAGTTTAGATCGGGGGCAGCCCCAGCATTTT.

This clonotype was seen more than once but under ten times. The chain links TRBV29-1 to TRBJ1-1; maybe TRBD1 (6 bases). The V gene lost 5 bases and the J gene lost 1 base, with 14 bases spanning the gap. Germline-derived CDR1 and CDR2 are SQVTM and ANQGSEA. This CDR3 is built from 14 residues. The DNA of the CDR3 is TGCAGCGTTTTTGACAGGAGAAGGAACACTGAAGCTTTCTTT. Translating it yields CSVFDRRRNTEAFF.

This clonotype has just a few counts. The gene calls are TRBV12-3 or TRBV12-4 and TRBJ1-6, with D uncertain. The CDR3 is 13 amino acids. Trimming took 2 bases from V and 8 from J, leaving 7 bases between them. Here the CDR3 reads CASSLQVDSPLHF. CDR3 coding DNA: TGTGCCAGCAGTTTACAGGTTGATTCACCCCTCCACTTT.

Ten or more counts support this clonotype. The gene calls are TRBV5-8 and TRBJ2-3; D may be TRBD2 (6 bases). CDR1 is SGHTS and CDR2 is YDEGEE in the germline V gene. V was pared by 1 base and J by 6 bases, with 12 bases between. This CDR3 spans 14 amino acids. Written as DNA, the CDR3 is TGTGCCAGCAGCTTGCAGGGAGGAGGCGATACGCAGTATTTT. It encodes CASSLQGGGDTQYF.

The V call is TRBV6-1, the J call TRBJ2-3; 11 bases are shared with TRBD2. The CDR3 totals 13 residues. Trimming at V came to 7 bases and at J to 3 bases, leaving 0 bases not matched to a gene. Germline V CDR1 and CDR2: MNHNS, SASEGT. This CDR3 reads CASTSGGTDTQYF. CDR3 DNA sequence: TGTGCCAGCACTAGCGGGGGGACAGATACGCAGTATTTT.

This clonotype was seen ten or more times. This chain links TRBV5-6 with TRBJ2-3; D gene unclear. Germline V gene sequence: CDR1 SGHDT, CDR2 YYEEEE. V was pared by 1 base and J by 0 bases, with 9 bases between. CDR3 length: 15 residues. The DNA of the CDR3 is TGTGCCAGCAGCTTGCTGGAACCGAGCACAGATACGCAGTATTTT. Translating gives CASSLLEPSTDTQYF.

This clonotype was seen once. The V and J genes are TRBV4-3 and TRBJ2-2; D is ambiguous. Trimming shortened V by 3 bases and J by 4 bases, and 21 bases separated the two germline ends. This CDR3 comprises 18 residues. The germline V gene encodes CDR1 LGHNA and CDR2 YSLEER. CDR3 sequence: CASSQFWTPTPSTGELFF. CDR3 DNA sequence: TGCGCCAGCAGCCAGTTTTGGACGCCTACACCCTCCACCGGGGAGCTGTTTTTT.

This clonotype showed up just a few times. The rearrangement uses TRBV5-5 and TRBJ1-1; D gene ambiguous. The V end lost 7 bases, the J end lost 5 bases, and 18 bases lay between the germline ends. This CDR3 has 14 residues. Germline V gene lookup returns CDR1 SGHKS and CDR2 YYEKEE (reference sequence). Written as DNA, the CDR3 is TGTGCCAGCGGCGGTGACTGGGCTGGGACTGAAGCTTTCTTT. Its protein product is CASGGDWAGTEAFF.

This clonotype was seen repeatedly, ten times or more. V usage is TRBV6-1 and J usage is TRBJ2-7; 7 bases fit TRBD1. The CDR3 totals 13 residues. CDR1 is MNHNS and CDR2 is SASEGT in the germline V gene. V was clipped by 6 bases and J by 2 bases; unmatched bases: 4. Here the CDR3 reads CASRDRFTYEQYF. The CDR3 DNA sequence: TGTGCCAGCAGGGACAGGTTTACCTACGAGCAGTACTTC.

The V and J genes are TRBV6-2 or TRBV6-3 and TRBJ2-3; 11 bases are shared with TRBD2. This CDR3 comprises 14 residues. V lost 6 bases, J lost 5 bases, and 4 bases stayed unmatched. CDR1 MNHEY and CDR2 SVGEGT come from the germline V gene. CDR3 protein: CASSTSGGGDTQYF. The CDR3 region has the DNA TGTGCCAGCAGCACTAGCGGGGGAGGAGATACGCAGTATTTT.

The table lists this clonotype with a few counts. V and J are TRBV9 and TRBJ1-2; TRBD1 agrees at 9 bases. CDR1 SGDLS and CDR2 YYNGEE come from the germline V gene. The CDR3 is made up of 15 amino acids. After removal of 0 bases from V and 4 bases from J, the junction contained 4 bases not matched to a gene. CDR3 nucleotides: TGTGCCAGCAGCGTAGGACAGGGGGTCGGCTATGGCTACACCTTC. It translates to CASSVGQGVGYGYTF.

The genes are TRBV7-3 and TRBJ2-7; D is uncertain. The CDR3 totals 13 residues. The germline V gene has CDR1 SGHTA and CDR2 FQGTGA. V lost 5 bases, J lost 5 bases, and 13 bases lay in between. CDR3 DNA sequence: TGTGCCAGCAGCACCTCGGACGGAGACGAGCAGTACTTC. Encoded protein: CASSTSDGDEQYF.

This clonotype was seen repeatedly, ten times or more. The V and J genes are TRBV2 and TRBJ1-4; possibly TRBD1 for D (5 bases). Germline V gene sequence: CDR1 SNHLY, CDR2 FYNNEI. Trimming removed 5 bases at V and 3 bases at J, with 7 bases between. CDR3 length: 13 amino acids. The CDR3 sequence: CASSRGPNEKLFF. The CDR3 DNA is TGTGCCAGCAGTAGGGGACCTAATGAAAAACTGTTTTTT.

V usage is TRBV7-2 and J usage is TRBJ2-7; perhaps TRBD1 as D (6 bases). Germline V lookup: CDR1 SGHTA, CDR2 FQGNSA. The length of the CDR3 is 13 residues. Trimming cost V 1 base and J 5 bases, with 9 bases left between them. The CDR3 here is CASSLGHRDEQYF. The CDR3 DNA reads as TGTGCCAGCAGCTTAGGCCACAGGGACGAGCAGTACTTC. Full variable domain (remainder filled in from reference TRBV7-2 and TRBJ2-7): GAGVSQSPSNKVTEKGKDVELRCDPISGHTALYWYRQSLGQGLEFLIYFQGNSAPDKSGLPSDRFSAERTGGSVSTLTIQRTQQEDSAVYLCASSLGHRDEQYFGPGTRLTVT.

In its sample, this clonotype was seen many times. This chain uses TRBV15 with TRBJ1-2, with D unresolved. The CDR3 loop spans 12 amino acids. Trimming took 1 base from V and 8 from J, leaving 8 bases between them. Germline V gene data show CDR1 as LNHNV and CDR2 as YYDKDF (reference sequence). CDR3 sequence: CATSRGSGGYTF. The CDR3 nucleotides read TGTGCCACCAGCAGAGGATCGGGAGGCTACACCTTC.

In its sample, this clonotype was seen a few times. The DNA of the CDR3 is TGCGCCAGCAGCCAATATGCAGGGGGCACCGGGGAGCTGTTTTTT. This codes for CASSQYAGGTGELFF. The genes are TRBV4-3 and TRBJ2-2, with 7 bases aligning to TRBD1. The V gene end was trimmed by 2 bases and the J gene end by 4 bases; junction bases not matched to a gene: 4. Germline loops: CDR1 LGHNA, CDR2 YSLEER. The CDR3 consists of 15 residues.

This clonotype has a count of ten or more. J is TRBJ1-1 and V is TRBV7-9; D call uncertain. In germline, CDR1 is SEHNR, CDR2 FQNEAQ (reference sequence). The CDR3 has 14 amino acids. V lost 3 bases and J 2 bases, leaving 10 bases between the germline ends. CDR3 sequence: CASSLIIGNTEAFF. CDR3 DNA sequence: TGTGCCAGCAGCTTGATAATAGGTAACACTGAAGCTTTCTTT. Based on the CDR3 plus reference TRBV7-9 and TRBJ1-1, the full variable domain is DTGVSQNPRHKITKRGQNVTFRCDPISEHNRLYWYRQTLGQGPEFLTYFQNEAQLEKSRLLSDRFSAERPKGSFSTLEIQRTEQGDSAMYLCASSLIIGNTEAFFGQGTRLTVV.